The rows below give T cell receptor beta chains drawn from one sample of a study of T cells after yellow fever vaccination. MiXCR, run by TCRdb on the 5' RACE reads, gives a single entry per CDR3 protein. The table has 400,000 or so distinct CDR3 sequences, around 20% seen once. The source was PBMCs, collected before the yellow fever booster vaccination. The receptors shown here come from a young man who received the YFV17D yellow fever vaccine. Both conserved end residues are part of each CDR3. A D gene is named only where the DNA matches it firmly. Part of the rows lack a size; the others show once, few, many or a class for expanded clones.

few,NA,TRBJ2-7,TRBV14,CASSHLTDYEQYF,TGTGCCAGCAGCCACCTGACAGACTACGAGCAGTACTTC
NA,NA,TRBJ2-1,TRBV7-2,CASSSPQRDEQFF,TGTGCCAGCAGCTCCCCCCAGCGGGATGAGCAGTTCTTC
few,NA,TRBJ1-1,TRBV7-2,CASSLLADNTEAFF,TGTGCCAGCAGCTTATTGGCCGATAACACTGAAGCTTTCTTT
NA,NA,TRBJ2-2,TRBV29-1,CSVEHSNTGELFF,TGCAGCGTTGAACATTCGAACACCGGGGAGCTGTTTTTT
NA,TRBD1,TRBJ2-3,TRBV20-1,CSARVQGVGDTQYF,TGCAGTGCTAGAGTGCAGGGGGTAGGTGATACGCAGTATTTT
few,NA,TRBJ2-6,TRBV28,CATAPESASGANVLTF,TGTGCCACCGCCCCGGAAAGTGCCTCTGGGGCCAACGTCCTGACTTTC
few,NA,TRBJ2-2,TRBV5-1,CASSLLQNTGELFF,TGCGCCAGCAGCTTGCTACAGAACACCGGGGAGCTGTTTTTT
NA,NA,TRBJ1-4,TRBV7-8,CASSRGSNEKLFF,TGTGCCAGCAGCAGAGGGTCTAATGAAAAACTGTTTTTT
few,NA,TRBJ1-4,TRBV20-1,CSARELGRRTNEKLFF,TGCAGTGCTAGGGAATTGGGGCGGCGAACTAATGAAAAACTGTTTTTT
NA,TRBD2,TRBJ2-3,TRBV5-1,CASSHSGASTDTQYF,TGCGCCAGCAGCCACAGCGGGGCTAGCACAGATACGCAGTATTTT
few,TRBD1,TRBJ2-2,TRBV4-3,CASSLSTGGNGELFF,TGCGCCAGCAGCCTCTCGACAGGGGGCAACGGGGAGCTGTTTTTT
once,TRBD2,TRBJ2-4,TRBV5-1,CASSLGLAGGQNIQYF,TGCGCCAGCAGCTTGGGGCTAGCGGGGGGCCAAAACATTCAGTACTTC
NA,TRBD1,TRBJ1-5,TRBV28,CASSLGTGVKGPQHF,TGTGCCAGCAGTTTAGGGACAGGGGTTAAGGGGCCCCAGCATTTT
NA,TRBD1,TRBJ2-2,TRBV29-1,CSVASRTGMDTGELFF,TGCAGCGTAGCCTCTCGGACAGGGATGGACACCGGGGAGCTGTTTTTT
NA,NA,TRBJ2-3,TRBV6-1,CASSEVGTPDTQYF,TGTGCCAGCAGTGAAGTGGGGACCCCAGATACGCAGTATTTT
few,NA,TRBJ2-2,TRBV10-3,CAISGGLETGELFF,TGTGCCATCAGTGGGGGGCTTGAGACCGGGGAGCTGTTTTTT
NA,NA,TRBJ1-1,TRBV6-2/TRBV6-3,CASSPSGKNTEAFF,TGTGCCAGCAGTCCCTCAGGGAAGAACACTGAAGCTTTCTTT
few,NA,TRBJ1-1,TRBV7-2,CASSPLPGVNPNTEAFF,TGTGCCAGCAGCCCGCTCCCGGGTGTAAACCCTAACACTGAAGCTTTCTTT
many,NA,TRBJ1-2,TRBV7-2,CASSLGPRFYGYTF,TGTGCCAGCAGCTTAGGTCCACGGTTCTATGGCTACACCTTC
many,NA,TRBJ1-2,TRBV15,CATSRGYGYTF,TGTGCCACCAGCAGGGGGTATGGCTACACCTTC
NA,NA,TRBJ1-1,TRBV5-1,CASSLSVPNTEAFF,TGCGCCAGCAGCTTGTCGGTTCCGAACACTGAAGCTTTCTTT
NA,NA,TRBJ2-5,TRBV5-1,CASSLTENQYF,TGCGCCAGCAGCTTGACAGAGAACCAGTACTTC
many,NA,TRBJ2-3,TRBV29-1,CSVGQAQTTDTQYF,TGCAGCGTTGGGCAGGCTCAAACCACAGATACGCAGTATTTT
few,NA,TRBJ1-6,TRBV5-1,CASSLDTQRGSLHF,TGCGCCAGCAGCTTGGATACGCAGCGGGGGTCCCTCCACTTT
few,NA,TRBJ2-7,TRBV4-3,CASSQETGSSHEQYF,TGCGCCAGCAGCCAAGAAACAGGGTCGTCCCACGAGCAGTACTTC
NA,TRBD1,TRBJ1-4,TRBV20-1,CSARDEFQGEKKLFF,TGCAGTGCTAGAGATGAGTTTCAGGGGGAGAAAAAACTGTTTTTT
NA,TRBD1,TRBJ1-1,TRBV5-1,CASSLETGNLAEAFF,TGCGCCAGCAGCTTGGAGACAGGGAACTTAGCTGAAGCTTTCTTT
few,TRBD1,TRBJ1-2,TRBV5-1,CASSTGQGGSYGYTF,TGCGCCAGCAGCACCGGACAGGGGGGCTCCTATGGCTACACCTTC
NA,NA,TRBJ2-1,TRBV20-1,CSARPLADNEQFF,TGCAGTGCTAGACCTTTAGCGGACAATGAGCAGTTCTTC
once,NA,TRBJ2-1,TRBV7-2,CASSLVFGLVLRDEQFF,TGTGCCAGCAGCTTAGTGTTTGGATTAGTACTCCGGGATGAGCAGTTCTTC
few,TRBD2,TRBJ2-2,TRBV12-3/TRBV12-4,CASSLTSGGPGTGELFF,TGTGCCAGCAGTTTGACTAGCGGGGGGCCGGGCACCGGGGAGCTGTTTTTT
few,TRBD1,TRBJ2-7,TRBV6-9,CASSWATGSLAYEQYF,TGTGCCAGCAGTTGGGCGACAGGGTCGCTCGCCTACGAGCAGTACTTC
few,NA,TRBJ2-2,TRBV7-7,CASSFLGGTPGELFF,TGTGCCAGCAGCTTTCTGGGAGGCACCCCCGGGGAGCTGTTTTTT
few,NA,TRBJ2-5,TRBV5-4,CASSWGSRGSGTQYF,TGTGCCAGCAGCTGGGGATCAAGGGGGAGTGGGACCCAGTACTTC
few,TRBD2,TRBJ2-2,TRBV20-1,CSARSRGVNTGELFF,TGCAGTGCTAGGTCCCGGGGGGTGAACACCGGGGAGCTGTTTTTT
NA,NA,TRBJ2-2,TRBV5-1,CASSSVVANTGELFF,TGCGCCAGCAGCTCCGTGGTCGCGAACACCGGGGAGCTGTTTTTT
once,NA,TRBJ2-1,TRBV4-1,CASSQGVAGVHNEQFF,TGCGCCAGCAGCCAAGGGGTCGCGGGCGTCCACAATGAGCAGTTCTTC
NA,NA,TRBJ1-1,TRBV6-2/TRBV6-3,CASIPHSAVGTEAFF,TGTGCCAGCATCCCGCACTCGGCGGTTGGGACTGAAGCTTTCTTT
few,NA,TRBJ1-1,TRBV7-6,CASSSGSDTEAFF,TGTGCCAGCAGCTCCGGATCGGACACTGAAGCTTTCTTT
NA,TRBD2,TRBJ2-1,TRBV10-3,CAITAGEGREQFF,TGTGCCATCACAGCGGGGGAAGGGCGTGAGCAGTTCTTC
NA,NA,TRBJ2-6,TRBV5-5,CASSPPRSGANVLTF,TGTGCCAGCAGTCCACCCCGCTCTGGGGCCAACGTCCTGACTTTC